This T cell receptor (beta chain) was sequenced for a study of cytomegalovirus exposure and HLA in healthy donors. The PCR was carried out with 60 Vbeta primers and 13 Jbeta primers. Generated by immunoSEQ multiplex PCR, the TCRdb table keeps only in-frame clones and is missing some. The profile covers about 50,000 clones, with roughly 81% appearing a single time and 2.7% taken by the ten largest. This clone is a singleton in its sample. This CDR3 is built from 15 residues. CDR1 and CDR2 (germline): MNHNS, SASEGT. The ends lost 3 bases at V and 11 bases at J; junction bases unmatched: 10. Specimen: PBMCs. The rearrangement links TRBV6-1 to TRBJ1-6; 7 positions agree with TRBD1. This TCR was recovered from a woman aged 35 to 49 in good health and CMV-seropositive. CDR3 in amino acids: CASSDGGGRMTPLHF. CDR3 DNA: TGTGCCAGCAGTGATGGAGGGGGCAGGATGACACCCCTCCACTTT.